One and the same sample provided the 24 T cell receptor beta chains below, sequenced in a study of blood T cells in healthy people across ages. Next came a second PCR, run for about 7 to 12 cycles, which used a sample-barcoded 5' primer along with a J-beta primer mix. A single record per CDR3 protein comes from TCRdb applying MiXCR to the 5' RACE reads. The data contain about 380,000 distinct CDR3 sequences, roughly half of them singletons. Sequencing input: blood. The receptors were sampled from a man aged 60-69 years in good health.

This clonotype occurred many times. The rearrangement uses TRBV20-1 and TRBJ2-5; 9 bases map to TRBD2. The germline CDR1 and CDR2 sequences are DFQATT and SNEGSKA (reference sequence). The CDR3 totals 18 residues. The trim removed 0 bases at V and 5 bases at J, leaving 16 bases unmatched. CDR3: CSARDPISGSLAKETQYF. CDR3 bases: TGCAGTGCTAGAGACCCGATTAGCGGGAGCCTGGCCAAGGAGACCCAGTACTTC.

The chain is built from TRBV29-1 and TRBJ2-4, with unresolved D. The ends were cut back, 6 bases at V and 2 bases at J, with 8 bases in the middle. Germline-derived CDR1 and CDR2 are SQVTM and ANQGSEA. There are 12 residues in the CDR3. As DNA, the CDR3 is TGCAGCGTCCGGGCATCCAAAAACATTCAGTACTTC. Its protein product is CSVRASKNIQYF. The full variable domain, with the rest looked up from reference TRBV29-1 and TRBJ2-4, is SAVISQKPSRDICQRGTSLTIQCQVDSQVTMMFWYRQQPGQSLTLIATANQGSEATYESGFVIDKFPISRPNLTFSTLTVSNMSPEDSSIYLCSVRASKNIQYFGAGTRLSVL.

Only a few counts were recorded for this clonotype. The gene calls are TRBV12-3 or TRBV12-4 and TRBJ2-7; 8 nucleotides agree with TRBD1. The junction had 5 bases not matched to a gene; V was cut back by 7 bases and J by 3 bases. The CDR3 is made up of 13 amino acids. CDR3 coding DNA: TGTGCCAGCACCCCCGACAGGGGCTACGAGCAGTACTTC. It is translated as CASTPDRGYEQYF.

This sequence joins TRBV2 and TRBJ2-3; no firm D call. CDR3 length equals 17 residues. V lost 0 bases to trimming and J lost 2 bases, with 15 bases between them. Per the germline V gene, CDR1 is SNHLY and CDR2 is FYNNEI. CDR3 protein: CASSEARGNIVTDTQYF. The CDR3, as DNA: TGTGCCAGCAGTGAAGCGCGTGGCAATATCGTCACAGATACGCAGTATTTT.

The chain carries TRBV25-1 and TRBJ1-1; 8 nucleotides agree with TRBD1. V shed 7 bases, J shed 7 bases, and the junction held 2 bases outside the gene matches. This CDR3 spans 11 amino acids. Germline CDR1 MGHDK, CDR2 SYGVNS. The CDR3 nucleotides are TGTGCCAGCACGGACAGGGTTGAAGCTTTCTTT. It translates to CASTDRVEAFF.

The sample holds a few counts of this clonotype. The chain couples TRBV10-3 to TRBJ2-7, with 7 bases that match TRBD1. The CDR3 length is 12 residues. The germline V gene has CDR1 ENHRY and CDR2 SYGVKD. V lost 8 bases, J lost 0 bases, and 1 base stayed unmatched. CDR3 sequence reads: CAIGQASYEQYF. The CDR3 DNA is TGTGCCATCGGACAGGCCTCCTACGAGCAGTACTTC.

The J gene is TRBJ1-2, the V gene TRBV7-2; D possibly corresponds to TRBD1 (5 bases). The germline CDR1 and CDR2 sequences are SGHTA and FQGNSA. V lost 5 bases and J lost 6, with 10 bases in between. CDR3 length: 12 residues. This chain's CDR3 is CASSRPGHGYTF. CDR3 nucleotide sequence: TGTGCCAGCAGCCGCCCAGGGCATGGCTACACCTTC.

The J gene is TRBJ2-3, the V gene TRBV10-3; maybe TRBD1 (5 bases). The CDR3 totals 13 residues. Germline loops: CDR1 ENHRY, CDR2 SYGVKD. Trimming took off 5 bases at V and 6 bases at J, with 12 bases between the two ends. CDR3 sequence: CAISQGLGDTQYF. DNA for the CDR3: TGTGCCATCAGTCAGGGCCTCGGGGATACGCAGTATTTT.

CDR3 in DNA: TGTGCCAGCAGCGCAGGGGCAGATACGCAGTATTTT. Encoded protein: CASSAGADTQYF. This chain connects TRBV3-1 to TRBJ2-3; the D gene is possibly TRBD1 (6 bases). Per the germline V gene, CDR1 is LGHDT and CDR2 is YNNKEL (reference sequence). The V gene lost 5 bases and the J gene lost 4 bases, with 7 bases spanning the gap. The CDR3 sequence is 12 residues long.

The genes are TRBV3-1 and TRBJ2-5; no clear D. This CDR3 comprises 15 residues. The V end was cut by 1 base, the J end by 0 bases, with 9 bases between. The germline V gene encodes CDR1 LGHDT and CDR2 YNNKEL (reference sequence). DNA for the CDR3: TGTGCCAGCAGCCAAGGCAGTAGCAACCAAGAGACCCAGTACTTC. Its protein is CASSQGSSNQETQYF.

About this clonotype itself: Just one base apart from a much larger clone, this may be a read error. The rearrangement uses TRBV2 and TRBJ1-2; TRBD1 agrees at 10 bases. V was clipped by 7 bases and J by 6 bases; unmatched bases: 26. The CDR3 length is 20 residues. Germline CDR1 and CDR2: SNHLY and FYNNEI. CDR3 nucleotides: TGTGCCAGCACTCCTACGCCCGGGACAGGGGCGCCCTGGGGAATGAATGGCTACACCTTC. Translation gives CASTPTPGTGAPWGMNGYTF.

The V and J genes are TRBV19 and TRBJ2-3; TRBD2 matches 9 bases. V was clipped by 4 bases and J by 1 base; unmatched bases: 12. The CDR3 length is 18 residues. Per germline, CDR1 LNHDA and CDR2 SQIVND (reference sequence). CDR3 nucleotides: TGTGCCAGTAGTAGAAAGAAGGGGGGACTAGCCCGCACAGATACGCAGTATTTT. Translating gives CASSRKKGGLARTDTQYF.

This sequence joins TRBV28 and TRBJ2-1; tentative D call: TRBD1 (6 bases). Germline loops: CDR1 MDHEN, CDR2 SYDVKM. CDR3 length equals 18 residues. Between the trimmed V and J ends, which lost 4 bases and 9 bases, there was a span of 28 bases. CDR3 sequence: CASSSSLIEYRAWGEQFF. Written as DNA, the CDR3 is TGTGCCAGCAGTTCATCATTAATTGAGTACAGGGCATGGGGTGAGCAGTTCTTC.

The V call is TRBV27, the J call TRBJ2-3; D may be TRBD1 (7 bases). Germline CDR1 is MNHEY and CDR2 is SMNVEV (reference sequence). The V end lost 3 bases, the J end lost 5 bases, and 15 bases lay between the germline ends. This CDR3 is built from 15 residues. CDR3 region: CASSFRRGLVDTQYF. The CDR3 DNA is TGTGCCAGCAGTTTTAGGAGGGGGCTGGTAGATACGCAGTATTTT.

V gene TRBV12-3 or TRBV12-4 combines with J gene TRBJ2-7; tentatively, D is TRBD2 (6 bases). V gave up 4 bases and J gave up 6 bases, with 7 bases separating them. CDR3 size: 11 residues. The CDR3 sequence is CASSWGVEQYF. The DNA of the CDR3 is TGTGCCAGCAGTTGGGGGGTCGAGCAGTACTTC.

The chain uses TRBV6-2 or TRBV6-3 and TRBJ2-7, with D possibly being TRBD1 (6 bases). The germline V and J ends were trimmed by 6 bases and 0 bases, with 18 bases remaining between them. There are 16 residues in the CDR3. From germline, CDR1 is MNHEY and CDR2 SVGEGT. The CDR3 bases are TGTGCCAGCAGGTCAAACCGGGACACCGCCTCCTACGAGCAGTACTTC. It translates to CASRSNRDTASYEQYF.

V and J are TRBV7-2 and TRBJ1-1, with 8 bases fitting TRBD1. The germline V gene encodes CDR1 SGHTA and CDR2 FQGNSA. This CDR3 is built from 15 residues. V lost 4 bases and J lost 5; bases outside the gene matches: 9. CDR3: CASSSTGARGTEAFF. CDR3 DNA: TGTGCCAGCAGCTCGACAGGGGCCCGGGGGACTGAAGCTTTCTTT.

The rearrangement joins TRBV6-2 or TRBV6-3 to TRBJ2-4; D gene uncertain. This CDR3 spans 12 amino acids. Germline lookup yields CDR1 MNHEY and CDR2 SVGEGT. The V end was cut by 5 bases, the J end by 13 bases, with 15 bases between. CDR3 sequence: CASSVGMGEQYF. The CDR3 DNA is TGTGCCAGCAGTGTCGGAATGGGTGAGCAGTACTTC.

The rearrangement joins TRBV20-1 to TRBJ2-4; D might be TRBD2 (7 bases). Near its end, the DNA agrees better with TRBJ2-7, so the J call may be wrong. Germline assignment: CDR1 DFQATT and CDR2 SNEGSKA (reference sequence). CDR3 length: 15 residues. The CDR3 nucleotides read TGCAGTGCTAGAGTGGGGGGGGGCCTCGCCTACGAGCAGTACTTC. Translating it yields CSARVGGGLAYEQYF.

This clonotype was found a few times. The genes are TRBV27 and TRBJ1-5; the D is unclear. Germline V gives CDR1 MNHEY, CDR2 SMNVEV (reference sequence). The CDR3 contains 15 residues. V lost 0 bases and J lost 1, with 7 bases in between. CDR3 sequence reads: CASSLSSASNQPQHF. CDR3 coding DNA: TGTGCCAGCAGTTTATCGTCGGCCAGCAATCAGCCCCAGCATTTT.

CDR3 in DNA: TGTGCCAGCAGCCGGAGATGGGGGGCGCGGAACCAAGAGACCCAGTACTTC. It yields the protein CASSRRWGARNQETQYF. The chain employs TRBV5-6 and TRBJ2-5; D may be TRBD1 or TRBD2 (6 bases each). The CDR3 is 17 residues long. CDR1 SGHDT and CDR2 YYEEEE come from the germline V gene. The germline V and J ends were trimmed by 4 bases and 0 bases, with 19 bases remaining between them. Together with reference TRBV5-6 and TRBJ2-5, the CDR3 gives the full variable domain: DAGVTQSPTHLIKTRGQQVTLRCSPKSGHDTVSWYQQALGQGPQFIFQYYEEEERQRGNFPDRFSGHQFPNYSSELNVNALLLGDSALYLCASSRRWGARNQETQYFGPGTRLLVL.

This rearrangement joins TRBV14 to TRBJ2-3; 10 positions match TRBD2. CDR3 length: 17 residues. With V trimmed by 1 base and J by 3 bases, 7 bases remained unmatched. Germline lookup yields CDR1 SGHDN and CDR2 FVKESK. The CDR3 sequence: CASSQGLAGVMTDTQYF. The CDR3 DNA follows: TGTGCCAGCAGCCAAGGTCTAGCGGGGGTAATGACAGATACGCAGTATTTT.

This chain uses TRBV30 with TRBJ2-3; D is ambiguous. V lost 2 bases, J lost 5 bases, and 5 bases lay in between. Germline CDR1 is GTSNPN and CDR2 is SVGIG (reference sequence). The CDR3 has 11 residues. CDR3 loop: CAWSMRDTQYF. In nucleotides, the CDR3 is TGTGCCTGGAGTATGAGAGATACGCAGTATTTT.

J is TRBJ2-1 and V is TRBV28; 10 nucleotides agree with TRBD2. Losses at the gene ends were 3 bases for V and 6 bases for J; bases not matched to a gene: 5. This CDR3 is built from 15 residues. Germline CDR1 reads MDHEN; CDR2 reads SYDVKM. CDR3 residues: CASSLELAGTNEQFF. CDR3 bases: TGTGCCAGCAGTTTGGAACTAGCGGGGACCAATGAGCAGTTCTTC.